A single sample is the source of the 27 T cell receptor beta chains below, sequenced in a study of cytomegalovirus exposure and HLA in healthy donors. The PCR ran on 60 Vbeta and 13 Jbeta primers. Assay: immunoSEQ multiplex PCR; the TCRdb copy retains only in-frame clones and omits some. The sample shows fewer than 150,000 clones, just under 85% of them seen only once. Input material: PBMCs. Every receptor here comes from a man in his forties or fifties in good health and CMV-seropositive.

The rearrangement joins TRBV5-1 to TRBJ2-1; possible D gene TRBD2, 5 bases. Germline assignment: CDR1 SGHRS and CDR2 YFSETQ. Trimming took off 8 bases at V and 1 base at J, with 10 bases between the two ends. CDR3 length: 13 amino acids. As DNA, the CDR3 is TGCGCCAGTACCCGGGATTCCTACAATGAGCAGTTCTTC. Its translation: CASTRDSYNEQFF. Variable domain in full (rest from reference TRBV5-1 and TRBJ2-1): KAGVTQTPRYLIKTRGQQVTLSCSPISGHRSVSWYQQTPGQGLQFLFEYFSETQRNKGNFPGRFSGRQFSNSRSEMNVSTLELGDSALYLCASTRDSYNEQFFGPGTRLTVL.

This chain connects TRBV4-1 to TRBJ2-3; maybe TRBD1 (5 bases). Germline CDR1 is MGHRA and CDR2 is YSYEKL. Trimming stripped 0 bases from V and 0 bases from J, with 10 bases between. The CDR3 consists of 16 residues. The CDR3, as DNA: TGCGCCAGCAGCCAAGAAGGCGGACATAGCACAGATACGCAGTATTTT. Amino acid sequence: CASSQEGGHSTDTQYF.

The rearrangement joins TRBV11-2 to TRBJ2-7, with TRBD2 matching 16 bases. CDR1 and CDR2 (germline): SGHAT, FQNNGV. The CDR3 runs to 19 residues. The V gene end was trimmed by 4 bases and the J gene end by 2 bases; junction bases not matched to a gene: 11. CDR3: CASSSGLAGGEGRPYEQYF. CDR3 DNA sequence: TGTGCCAGCAGCTCGGGACTAGCGGGAGGGGAGGGTCGTCCCTACGAGCAGTACTTC.

This clone was recorded only once. This chain uses TRBV10-1 with TRBJ2-1, with D tentatively TRBD2 (5 bases). Germline V gene sequence: CDR1 WNHNN, CDR2 SYGVQD (reference sequence). This CDR3 comprises 15 residues. Trimming stripped 5 bases from V and 1 base from J, with 12 bases between. This CDR3 reads CASSNSPGSYNEQFF. For the CDR3, the DNA is TGCGCCAGCAGTAATTCCCCGGGATCCTACAATGAGCAGTTCTTC.

In its sample, this clone was seen once. The rearrangement links TRBV5-5 to TRBJ2-5; D perhaps matches TRBD2 (7 bases). The CDR3 runs 15 residues. Germline CDR1 SGHKS, CDR2 YYEKEE (reference sequence). Trimming stripped 4 bases from V and 1 base from J, with 14 bases between. CDR3 sequence reads: CASSKGGGIQETQYF. The CDR3 DNA is TGTGCCAGCAGCAAAGGGGGGGGCATCCAAGAGACCCAGTACTTC.

The rearrangement joins TRBV14 to TRBJ2-3; D is ambiguous. The V gene lost 0 bases and the J gene lost 0 bases, with 10 bases spanning the gap. The CDR3 is 16 residues long. CDR1 is SGHDN, CDR2 FVKESK, per germline. CDR3 sequence: CASSQDLTPSTDTQYF. DNA of the CDR3: TGTGCCAGCAGCCAAGACCTAACCCCTAGCACAGATACGCAGTATTTT.

V is TRBV27 and J is TRBJ1-2, with a weak D call TRBD1 (5 bases). CDR3 length: 14 amino acids. Germline CDR1 is MNHEY and CDR2 is SMNVEV (reference sequence). V dropped 4 bases and J dropped 8 bases, with 17 bases sitting between them. The CDR3 DNA reads TGTGCCAGCAGTTCGTACCCACGGGAGGGGGGCTACACCTTC. Its protein product is CASSSYPREGGYTF.

The chain carries TRBV11-1 and TRBJ2-5; perhaps TRBD1 as D (6 bases). Trimming took off 5 bases at V and 5 bases at J, with 12 bases between the two ends. The CDR3 contains 13 residues. Germline assignment: CDR1 SGHAT and CDR2 FQDESV (reference sequence). CDR3 nucleotide sequence: TGTGCCAGCAGCCCTCAGGGGATCGAGACCCAGTACTTC. It is translated as CASSPQGIETQYF.

The CDR3 coding sequence is TGCGCCAGCAGCTTGGCGGGAGGGCCTAATGAGCAGTTCTTC. Residues: CASSLAGGPNEQFF. The chain links TRBV5-1 to TRBJ2-1, with TRBD2 identical over 8 bases. The CDR3 has 14 residues. Trimming removed 0 bases from V and 7 bases from J; junction bases left unmatched: 3. Germline-derived CDR1 and CDR2 are SGHRS and YFSETQ. Filled out from reference TRBV5-1 and TRBJ2-1, the complete variable domain reads KAGVTQTPRYLIKTRGQQVTLSCSPISGHRSVSWYQQTPGQGLQFLFEYFSETQRNKGNFPGRFSGRQFSNSRSEMNVSTLELGDSALYLCASSLAGGPNEQFFGPGTRLTVL.

The chain carries TRBV30 and TRBJ1-1; 9 bases are a match to TRBD1. V lost 0 bases, J lost 5 bases, and 13 bases stayed unmatched. The length of the CDR3 is 17 residues. Germline V CDR1 and CDR2: GTSNPN, SVGIG (reference sequence). The CDR3 DNA reads TGTGCCTGGAGTGTTCCCGGGACAGGGTTTCGGGAAACTGAAGCTTTCTTT. It specifies CAWSVPGTGFRETEAFF.

The genes are TRBV6-1 and TRBJ1-6, with a tentative D call TRBD1 (6 bases). CDR3 size: 14 residues. Trimming pared 5 bases from V and 5 bases from J, leaving 10 bases between. From germline, CDR1 is MNHNS and CDR2 SASEGT. The CDR3 loop reads CASSLDSNNSPLHF. CDR3 DNA sequence: TGTGCCAGCAGTTTGGACAGCAATAATTCACCCCTCCACTTT.

The chain combines TRBV18 with TRBJ1-2; 9 bases map to TRBD1. The CDR3 sequence is 17 residues long. Germline V gene sequence: CDR1 KGHSH, CDR2 LQKENI. With 4 bases clipped from V and 7 bases from J, the junction kept 16 bases outside the gene matches. CDR3 amino acids: CASSLKLPRDRDFGYTF. The CDR3 nucleotides read TGTGCCAGCTCACTTAAACTCCCCCGGGACAGGGATTTTGGCTACACCTTC.

This clone was recorded once. V is TRBV19 and J is TRBJ1-2; 8 bases map to TRBD1. The CDR3 runs 16 residues. V lost 1 base to trimming and J lost 0 bases; unmatched junction nucleotides: 4. The germline V gene encodes CDR1 LNHDA and CDR2 SQIVND (reference sequence). CDR3 DNA sequence: TGTGCCAGTAGTATAGGCGGGACAGGAGCTAACTATGGCTACACCTTC. It codes for CASSIGGTGANYGYTF.

V and J are TRBV5-5 and TRBJ2-7; D might be TRBD1 (5 bases). V was clipped by 4 bases and J by 2 bases, with 13 bases between them. The germline V gene has CDR1 SGHKS and CDR2 YYEKEE (reference sequence). The CDR3 sequence is 14 residues long. The CDR3 nucleotides read TGTGCCAGCAGCGTGATGATGGGGCCCTACGAGCAGTACTTC. Its protein product is CASSVMMGPYEQYF.

The sample holds a few counts of this clone. The rearrangement links TRBV7-9 to TRBJ1-5, with a weak D call TRBD1 (5 bases). Deletions cut 1 base from V and 6 bases from J, with 13 bases between. Germline V gene data show CDR1 as SEHNR and CDR2 as FQNEAQ (reference sequence). The CDR3 is made up of 15 amino acids. The CDR3 DNA sequence: TGTGCCAGCAGCTTAGGACAGTCGGATATTCAGCCCCAGCATTTT. The encoded protein is CASSLGQSDIQPQHF.

The chain has TRBV6-6 and TRBJ2-3, with D perhaps matching TRBD2 (7 bases). CDR1 is MNHNY, CDR2 SVGAGI, per germline (reference sequence). The CDR3 is 15 residues long. Trimming removed 5 bases from V and 0 bases from J, with 12 bases in between. The CDR3 protein is CASSPWGGSTDTQYF. The CDR3 region has the DNA TGTGCCAGCAGTCCGTGGGGGGGCAGCACAGATACGCAGTATTTT.

This rearrangement joins TRBV7-8 to TRBJ2-1; 11 nucleotides agree with TRBD2. The V segment lost 4 bases and the J segment 1 base; nucleotides outside the gene matches: 6. Germline CDR1 and CDR2: SGHVS and FQNEAQ. The CDR3 covers 17 residues. Written as DNA, the CDR3 is TGTGCCAGCAGCTCCTGGACTAGCGGGTTTTCCTACAATGAGCAGTTCTTC. Protein sequence: CASSSWTSGFSYNEQFF.

V and J are TRBV7-2 and TRBJ2-2; tentative D call: TRBD2 (5 bases). V was shortened by 5 bases and J by 1 base, with 8 bases between the two germline ends. This CDR3 spans 14 amino acids. Germline CDR1 reads SGHTA; CDR2 reads FQGNSA. As DNA, the CDR3 is TGTGCCAGCAGCCTCGGGAAGAACACCGGGGAGCTGTTTTTT. Its protein is CASSLGKNTGELFF.

The chain uses TRBV7-9 and TRBJ2-7, with 7 bases identical to TRBD1. The CDR3 is made up of 13 amino acids. V shed 3 bases and J 3 bases; nucleotides not matched to a gene: 2. Germline CDR1 reads SEHNR; CDR2 reads FQNEAQ (reference sequence). CDR3 in DNA: TGTGCCAGCAGCTTTCGACAGGGCTACGAGCAGTACTTC. This codes for CASSFRQGYEQYF.

The V and J genes are TRBV27 and TRBJ1-2; 11 bases align to TRBD1. The CDR3 contains 13 residues. V lost 6 bases and J lost 5; bases outside the gene matches: 2. Germline CDR1 MNHEY, CDR2 SMNVEV (reference sequence). CDR3 amino acids: CASSGTGGYGYTF. Written as DNA, the CDR3 is TGTGCCAGCAGCGGGACAGGGGGGTATGGCTACACCTTC.

This clone appeared once. V and J are TRBV16 and TRBJ1-3; no reliable D call. The CDR3 covers 16 residues. Trimming removed 2 bases from V and 0 bases from J, with 11 bases in between. From germline, CDR1 is KGHSY and CDR2 FQNENV. CDR3 in amino acids: CASSQARRLSGNTIYF. CDR3 DNA sequence: TGTGCCAGCAGCCAAGCCCGGCGGCTCTCTGGAAACACCATATATTTT.

This clone turned up a few times. V and J are TRBV7-4 and TRBJ1-4; D may be TRBD1 (5 bases). The CDR3 has 14 residues. Trimming pared 7 bases from V and 8 bases from J, leaving 17 bases between. Germline lookup yields CDR1 SGHVT and CDR2 SQSDAQ. The CDR3 DNA is TGTGCCAGCACTCCGGGAGGACAATGCGAAAAACTGTTTTTT. Protein product: CASTPGGQCEKLFF. The entire variable domain, with the rest obtained from reference TRBV7-4 and TRBJ1-4, is as follows: GAGVSQSPRYKVAKRGRDVALRCDSISGHVTLYWYRQTLGQGSEVLTYSQSDAQRDKSGRPSGRFSAERPERSVSTLKIQRTEQGDSAVYLCASTPGGQCEKLFFGSGTQLSVL.

The rearrangement links TRBV6-5 to TRBJ2-7; 9 bases agree with TRBD1. Germline loops: CDR1 MNHEY, CDR2 SVGAGI. The CDR3 runs to 15 residues. V lost 2 bases and J lost 4; bases outside the gene matches: 6. The CDR3 is CASSYQQGAVYEQYF. CDR3 sequence (DNA): TGTGCCAGCAGTTACCAACAGGGGGCGGTTTACGAGCAGTACTTC.

J is TRBJ2-3 and V is TRBV6-4; D is perhaps TRBD1 (5 bases). The CDR3 runs to 14 residues. The V gene lost 4 bases and the J gene lost 4 bases, with 12 bases spanning the gap. CDR1 MRHNA and CDR2 SNTAGT come from the germline V gene. In DNA form, the CDR3 reads TGTGCCAGCAGTGGGGGCTACCCTTCAGATACGCAGTATTTT. It is translated as CASSGGYPSDTQYF.

Remarks on this clone: An end of the junction differs from the germline gene, which may be a read error. The gene calls are TRBV7-9 and TRBJ1-2, with no clear D. The CDR3 is 13 residues long. From germline, CDR1 is SEHNR and CDR2 FQNEAQ (reference sequence). The DNA of the CDR3 is TGTTCCAGCAGCTCAGGCTCCCGATATGGCTACACCTTC. Protein sequence: CSSSSGSRYGYTF.

Here the CDR3 DNA reads TGCAGCGTAGGGCGGGCGGGAGGAGGAGAGACCCAGTACTTC. Amino acid sequence: CSVGRAGGGETQYF. This chain connects TRBV29-1 to TRBJ2-5; TRBD2 matches at 8 bases. CDR1 is SQVTM, CDR2 ANQGSEA, per germline. J gave up 4 bases and V 6 bases, and 10 bases lay outside the gene matches. The CDR3 has 14 amino acids.

In the case of this clone: Other DNA sequences within the sample encode an identical CDR3. The V and J genes are TRBV7-6 and TRBJ2-1, with 9 bases identical to TRBD2. The germline gives CDR1 SGHVS, CDR2 FNYEAQ. This CDR3 is 16 amino acids long. The V gene end was trimmed by 1 base and the J gene end by 8 bases; junction bases not matched to a gene: 9. The CDR3 DNA follows: TGTGCCAGCAGCTTAGGAGGCGGGAGGGCCTTAGATGAGCAGTTCTTC. This sequence encodes CASSLGGGRALDEQFF. Looking up the rest from reference TRBV7-6 and TRBJ2-1 gives the full variable domain: GAGVSQSPRYKVTKRGQDVALRCDPISGHVSLYWYRQALGQGPEFLTYFNYEAQQDKSGLPNDRFSAERPEGSISTLTIQRTEQRDSAMYRCASSLGGGRALDEQFFGPGTRLTVL.